The 29 T cell receptor beta chains in this list originate from one sample, sequenced in a study of STAT5B mutations in CD4+ large granular lymphocyte leukemia. Profiled with immunoSEQ multiplex PCR; TCRdb holds only in-frame clones, not every one. The repertoire consists of about 30,000 clones, with around 80% occurring once and the leading ten covering about 2.1%. The sequenced sample was CD4+ T cells from blood buffy coats. The receptors were sampled from a human donor in good health.

V and J are TRBV2 and TRBJ1-2, with D perhaps matching TRBD1 (6 bases). The CDR3 loop spans 13 amino acids. Germline V gene data show CDR1 as SNHLY and CDR2 as FYNNEI. With 5 bases removed from V and 2 bases from J, the gap between germline ends came to 9 bases. Here the CDR3 reads CASSSTGNYGYTF. The CDR3 coding sequence is TGTGCCAGCAGTTCCACAGGGAACTATGGCTACACCTTC.

This sequence joins TRBV6-1 and TRBJ1-1; D possibly corresponds to TRBD1 (5 bases). Between the trimmed V and J ends, which lost 11 bases and 9 bases, there was a span of 13 bases. Germline lookup yields CDR1 MNHNS and CDR2 SASEGT. The CDR3 covers 10 residues. The CDR3 protein is CAAGQGKAFF. DNA of the CDR3: TGTGCCGCTGGGCAGGGCAAAGCTTTCTTT.

The rearrangement links TRBV5-6 to TRBJ1-5; 10 bases match TRBD1. This CDR3 is built from 13 residues. J was trimmed by 6 bases and V by 5 bases; bases with no gene match: 2. Germline V gives CDR1 SGHDT, CDR2 YYEEEE. The CDR3 nucleotides read TGTGCCAGCAGTCGGGACAGGGGTCAGCCCCAGCATTTT. It encodes CASSRDRGQPQHF.

The chain recombines TRBV30 with TRBJ2-5; a possible D gene is TRBD2 (5 bases). CDR1 and CDR2 from the germline V gene are GTSNPN and SVGIG (reference sequence). The CDR3 spans 12 residues. Trimming took 1 base from V and 5 from J, leaving 8 bases between them. The CDR3 bases are TGTGCCTGGAGTGGCGGGCAGGAGACCCAGTACTTC. Its protein product is CAWSGGQETQYF.

V and J are TRBV6-1 and TRBJ1-3; the D is unclear. V was pared by 7 bases and J by 0 bases, with 10 bases between. CDR1 MNHNS and CDR2 SASEGT come from the germline V gene. This CDR3 is 14 amino acids long. The DNA of the CDR3 is TGTGCCAGCACCCTTGGACGCTCTGGAAACACCATATATTTT. It encodes CASTLGRSGNTIYF.

The chain is built from TRBV25-1 and TRBJ1-6; D is possibly TRBD1 (5 bases). V shed 8 bases and J shed 7 bases, with 18 bases lying between them. The CDR3 covers 15 residues. Germline CDR1 reads MGHDK; CDR2 reads SYGVNS. CDR3 residues: CASGKTGRGNSPLHF. In nucleotides, the CDR3 is TGTGCCAGCGGTAAAACGGGACGGGGAAATTCACCCCTCCACTTT.

The chain links TRBV6-1 to TRBJ1-5, with D uncertain. The CDR3 loop spans 15 amino acids. The V end lost 6 bases, the J end lost 3 bases, and 15 bases lay between the germline ends. The germline V gene has CDR1 MNHNS and CDR2 SASEGT. The CDR3 nucleotides read TGTGCCAGCAGGAACCATGGGTTTAACAATCAGCCCCAGCATTTT. Translating it yields CASRNHGFNNQPQHF.

This clone was recorded a few times. The chain carries TRBV5-3 and TRBJ1-5; D is ambiguous. TRBV5-3 is treated as an ORF (open reading frame) with a function not yet certain. The V and J ends lost 0 bases and 6 bases respectively, with 1 base between them. This CDR3 contains 11 residues. The CDR3 is CARSLGQPQHF. The CDR3, as DNA: TGTGCCAGAAGCTTGGGTCAGCCCCAGCATTTT.

The V call is TRBV5-6, the J call TRBJ2-6; possible D gene TRBD2, 5 bases. V was pared by 0 bases and J by 0 bases, with 16 bases between. The length of the CDR3 is 19 residues. Germline loops: CDR1 SGHDT, CDR2 YYEEEE. The CDR3 protein is CASSLVARTTSSGANVLTF. In DNA form, the CDR3 reads TGTGCCAGCAGCTTGGTTGCCAGGACCACTAGCTCTGGGGCCAACGTCCTGACTTTC.

The chain uses TRBV5-1 and TRBJ1-2; no clear D gene. CDR1 is SGHRS, CDR2 YFSETQ, per germline. With 2 bases removed from V and 2 bases from J, the gap between germline ends came to 7 bases. This CDR3 contains 13 residues. The CDR3 protein is CASSLQTNYGYTF. CDR3 sequence (DNA): TGCGCCAGCAGCTTACAGACAAACTATGGCTACACCTTC.

The chain combines TRBV6-5 with TRBJ1-2; 9 positions match TRBD1. Germline lookup yields CDR1 MNHEY and CDR2 SVGAGI. After removal of 9 bases from V and 7 bases from J, the junction contained 9 bases not matched to a gene. The CDR3 covers 13 residues. CDR3 DNA: TGTGCCAGTACCCGGAGACAGGGGGGTGGCTACACCTTC. Its translation is CASTRRQGGGYTF.

The rearrangement links TRBV6-1 to TRBJ2-5; unclear D gene. The CDR3 totals 15 residues. Germline values: CDR1 MNHNS, CDR2 SASEGT. The germline V and J ends were trimmed by 0 bases and 4 bases, with 12 bases remaining between them. The CDR3 here is CASSEALPGLETQYF. CDR3 in DNA: TGTGCCAGCAGTGAAGCGCTTCCCGGTCTAGAGACCCAGTACTTC.

This clone was detected once. The chain is built from TRBV30 and TRBJ1-1; the D is unclear. Germline lookup yields CDR1 GTSNPN and CDR2 SVGIG (reference sequence). The V end was cut by 5 bases, the J end by 1 base, with 17 bases between. CDR3 length: 15 residues. CDR3 region: CAWSVGRHSNTEAFF. CDR3 nucleotide sequence: TGTGCCTGGTCGGTAGGAAGACACTCGAACACTGAAGCTTTCTTT.

The chain uses TRBV11-3 and TRBJ2-7; D uncertain. V shed 4 bases and J shed 4 bases, with 11 bases lying between them. From germline, CDR1 is SGHNT and CDR2 YENEEA. CDR3 length: 13 residues. CDR3: CASSSRVGYEQYF. CDR3 bases: TGTGCCAGCAGCTCGCGCGTGGGGTACGAGCAGTACTTC.

This chain connects TRBV27 to TRBJ2-1, with TRBD2 matching 10 bases. Germline trimming cut 5 bases from V and 2 bases from J; bases unmatched to any gene: 9. CDR3 size: 17 residues. Germline-derived CDR1 and CDR2 are MNHEY and SMNVEV (reference sequence). In nucleotides, the CDR3 is TGTGCCAGCAGTCTCCGACTAGCGGGCGCCACCTACAATGAGCAGTTCTTC. It is translated as CASSLRLAGATYNEQFF.

The rearrangement uses TRBV7-9 and TRBJ1-1; D unresolved. V dropped 5 bases and J dropped 5 bases, with 12 bases sitting between them. CDR1 and CDR2 from the germline V gene are SEHNR and FQNEAQ (reference sequence). The CDR3 consists of 13 residues. CDR3 amino acids: CASSEGSTTEAFF. CDR3 nucleotides: TGTGCCAGCAGCGAGGGATCTACTACTGAAGCTTTCTTT.

The chain has TRBV7-9 and TRBJ2-1; 7 bases align to TRBD2. The V and J ends lost 5 bases and 3 bases, in that order; junction bases with no gene match: 7. CDR1 and CDR2 (germline): SEHNR, FQNEAQ (reference sequence). This CDR3 has 15 residues. The CDR3 nucleotides read TGTGCCAGCAGCGCCTCGGGACTAAGCTACAATGAGCAGTTCTTC. This translates into CASSASGLSYNEQFF. The full variable domain, rest sourced from reference TRBV7-9 and TRBJ2-1, is DTGVSQNPRHKITKRGQNVTFRCDPISEHNRLYWYRQTLGQGPEFLTYFQNEAQLEKSRLLSDRFSAERPKGSFSTLEIQRTEQGDSAMYLCASSASGLSYNEQFFGPGTRLTVL.

This clone occurred a few times. Here the CDR3 DNA reads TGCGCCAGCAGCGCGACAGGGGGTAACTATGGCTACACCTTC. Translation: CASSATGGNYGYTF. The chain recombines TRBV5-1 with TRBJ1-2, with 9 bases aligning to TRBD1. The CDR3 has 14 amino acids. Germline values: CDR1 SGHRS, CDR2 YFSETQ. The V segment lost 4 bases and the J segment 1 base; nucleotides outside the gene matches: 2.

The rearrangement links TRBV18 to TRBJ2-1; weak D call: TRBD1 (6 bases). CDR3 length: 12 amino acids. Germline V gene lookup returns CDR1 KGHSH and CDR2 LQKENI. Trimming left V 8 bases short and J 8 bases short, with 13 bases between. CDR3 DNA sequence: TGTGCCAGCCACAGGGTGGGGGATGAGCAGTTCTTC. Translated: CASHRVGDEQFF.

The chain has TRBV20-1 and TRBJ2-7, with D maybe TRBD2 (5 bases). In germline, CDR1 is DFQATT, CDR2 SNEGSKA (reference sequence). V shed 5 bases and J shed 3 bases, with 8 bases lying between them. The length of the CDR3 is 11 residues. CDR3: CSAPTNYEQYF. The CDR3 DNA follows: TGCAGTGCTCCGACTAACTACGAGCAGTACTTC.

The chain couples TRBV7-9 to TRBJ2-2; TRBD2 agrees at 8 bases. The CDR3 is made up of 17 amino acids. Germline values: CDR1 SEHNR, CDR2 FQNEAQ (reference sequence). Trimming removed 0 bases from V and 3 bases from J; junction bases left unmatched: 6. The CDR3 spells CASSLARGGPDTGELFF. For the CDR3, the DNA is TGTGCCAGCAGCTTAGCCCGGGGGGGGCCCGACACCGGGGAGCTGTTTTTT.

This clone was recorded once. The gene calls are TRBV5-1 and TRBJ2-5; perhaps TRBD1 as D (6 bases). Germline CDR1 and CDR2: SGHRS and YFSETQ. Trimming left V 7 bases short and J 5 bases short, with 21 bases between. The CDR3 is 15 residues long. The chain's CDR3 is CASRSSPQGKETQYF. The CDR3 DNA sequence: TGCGCCAGCCGCTCTTCGCCGCAGGGGAAGGAGACCCAGTACTTC.

This CDR3 is CSVLGQRGTEGIQYF. The CDR3 DNA is TGCAGCGTTTTAGGGCAGAGGGGCACGGAGGGCATTCAGTACTTC. The chain recombines TRBV29-1 with TRBJ2-4; D may be TRBD2 (6 bases). The CDR3 loop spans 15 amino acids. V lost 5 bases and J lost 9, with 23 bases in between. The V gene's germline CDR1 is SQVTM and CDR2 ANQGSEA.

This rearrangement joins TRBV6-5 to TRBJ1-2; 9 nucleotides agree with TRBD1. This CDR3 contains 13 residues. Trimming removed 6 bases from V and 8 bases from J; junction bases left unmatched: 7. The V gene's germline CDR1 is MNHEY and CDR2 SVGAGI. The CDR3 sequence is CASSRGQGWGYTF. The CDR3 nucleotides read TGTGCCAGCAGCCGGGGACAGGGCTGGGGCTACACCTTC.

The genes are TRBV30 and TRBJ2-1, with 9 bases matching TRBD2. The CDR3 spans 14 residues. After removal of 4 bases from V and 12 bases from J, the junction contained 13 bases not matched to a gene. The V gene's germline CDR1 is GTSNPN and CDR2 SVGIG (reference sequence). As DNA, the CDR3 is TGTGCCTGGACCTCAGCGGGGGGCTACGGTTCGCAGTTCTTC. This encodes CAWTSAGGYGSQFF.

The J gene is TRBJ1-5, the V gene TRBV11-2; TRBD1 matches at 8 bases. Losses at the gene ends were 5 bases for V and 7 bases for J; bases not matched to a gene: 10. Germline loops: CDR1 SGHAT, CDR2 FQNNGV. The CDR3 spans 15 residues. CDR3 sequence (DNA): TGTGCCAGCAGCCCTAGGACAGGGCGACACCAGCCCCAGCATTTT. It specifies CASSPRTGRHQPQHF. The entire variable domain, with the rest obtained from reference TRBV11-2 and TRBJ1-5, is as follows: EAGVAQSPRYKIIEKRQSVAFWCNPISGHATLYWYQQILGQGPKLLIQFQNNGVVDDSQLPKDRFSAERLKGVDSTLKIQPAKLEDSAVYLCASSPRTGRHQPQHFGDGTRLSIL.

The rearrangement joins TRBV27 to TRBJ1-2; 10 positions agree with TRBD1. V gave up 7 bases and J gave up 5 bases; unmatched junction bases: 4. The CDR3 consists of 13 residues. The germline V gene has CDR1 MNHEY and CDR2 SMNVEV (reference sequence). CDR3 coding DNA: TGTGCCAGCAAGACAGGGGGCGCTTATGGCTACACCTTC. This sequence encodes CASKTGGAYGYTF.

The chain is built from TRBV2 and TRBJ2-7, with D tentatively TRBD1 or TRBD2 (6 bases each). Germline CDR1 and CDR2: SNHLY and FYNNEI. The CDR3 runs to 15 residues. The V gene lost 1 base and the J gene lost 5 bases, with 15 bases spanning the gap. The CDR3 region is CASSEVGGRLNEQYF. The CDR3 DNA reads as TGTGCCAGCAGTGAAGTTGGGGGGCGCCTTAACGAGCAGTACTTC.

The chain carries TRBV27 and TRBJ2-5, with TRBD1 identical over 8 bases. J lost 1 base, V lost 2 bases, and 3 bases had no gene match. The CDR3 runs to 15 residues. Germline CDR1 reads MNHEY; CDR2 reads SMNVEV (reference sequence). The CDR3 nucleotides are TGTGCCAGCAGTTTAGGACAGGGCCCCCAAGAGACCCAGTACTTC. It is translated as CASSLGQGPQETQYF.